The rows below give T cell receptor beta chains drawn from one sample of a study of cytomegalovirus exposure and HLA in healthy donors. Measured with immunoSEQ multiplex PCR; TCRdb has only the in-frame clones, and not every one. The sample has about 170,000 clones; less than 75% are singletons. Sequencing was done on a sample of PBMCs. The receptor source for this set is a girl between 10 and 17 years old in good health and CMV-seronegative. CDR3s include the opening cysteine and the closing phenylalanine or tryptophan. Fields, in order: clone size, V gene, J gene, D gene, CDR3 protein, CDR3 DNA. The D gene is left open where the match is weak. The size of a clone is reported for some rows only, either as once, few or many, or as a class for expanded clones.

NA	TRBV9	TRBJ2-3	TRBD2	CASSVGLAGVTDTQYF	TGTGCCAGCAGCGTCGGACTAGCGGGGGTCACAGATACGCAGTATTTT
few	TRBV6-6	TRBJ1-2	TRBD1	CATLTGVGYTF	TGTGCCACCTTAACAGGGGTCGGCTACACCTTC
NA	TRBV13	TRBJ1-5	NA	CASSLGAGDQPQHF	TGTGCCAGCAGCTTGGGGGCAGGGGATCAGCCCCAGCATTTT
NA	TRBV27	TRBJ1-6	TRBD1	CASTDRVWSPLHF	TGTGCCAGCACGGACAGGGTTTGGTCACCCCTCCACTTT
NA	TRBV5-1	TRBJ1-1	NA	CASSPMEFGTEAFF	TGCGCCAGCAGCCCTATGGAGTTTGGAACTGAAGCTTTCTTT
NA	TRBV7-2	TRBJ1-1	NA	CASSLLVAGARNTEAFF	TGTGCCAGCAGCTTATTGGTAGCAGGGGCAAGGAACACTGAAGCTTTCTTT
few	TRBV6-1	TRBJ2-4	TRBD2	CASLGAGGPNIHHF	TGTGCCAGCTTGGGGGCGGGGGGGCCCAACATTCACCACTTC
few	TRBV4-1	TRBJ2-3	TRBD2	CASSQLAGGEGTDTQYF	TGCGCCAGCAGCCAACTAGCGGGGGGGGAGGGCACAGATACGCAGTATTTT
NA	TRBV2	TRBJ1-5	TRBD1	CASRRLGTGALNQPQHF	TGTGCCAGCAGGCGTTTAGGGACAGGGGCCCTCAATCAGCCCCAGCATTTT
NA	TRBV9	TRBJ1-2	NA	CASSGEEGDYGYTF	TGTGCCAGCAGCGGGGAGGAGGGTGACTATGGCTACACCTTC
once	TRBV30	TRBJ1-3	TRBD1	CAWSVNRGQGRENTIYF	TGTGCCTGGAGTGTAAACAGAGGACAGGGCCGTGAAAACACCATATATTTT
NA	TRBV27	TRBJ1-1	NA	CASSLLGGRVTEAFF	TGTGCCAGCAGTCTCCTGGGGGGGCGGGTCACTGAAGCTTTCTTT
NA	TRBV7-2	TRBJ2-3	TRBD2	CASLGLAGTDTQYF	TGTGCCAGCCTGGGACTAGCGGGGACAGATACGCAGTATTTT
NA	TRBV6-6	TRBJ2-3	NA	CASSYPGGGTDTQYF	TGTGCCAGCAGTTACCCGGGGGGCGGGACAGATACGCAGTATTTT
NA	TRBV6-1	TRBJ2-7	TRBD2	CASSEQRGKYEQYF	TGTGCCAGCAGTGAGCAGCGGGGGAAATACGAGCAGTACTTC
NA	TRBV11-3	TRBJ2-7	TRBD1	CASSLNRGYEQYF	TGTGCCAGCAGCTTAAACAGGGGCTACGAGCAGTACTTC
NA	TRBV7-7	TRBJ2-3	TRBD2	CASSLEAGGVHTQYF	TGTGCTAGCAGCTTAGAAGCGGGGGGGGTTCATACGCAGTATTTT
NA	TRBV7-8	TRBJ2-3	TRBD2	CASSSPWTSGGAVRTDTQYF	TGTGCCAGCAGTTCCCCTTGGACTAGCGGGGGGGCGGTCCGCACAGATACGCAGTATTTT
NA	TRBV5-4	TRBJ1-5	TRBD1	CASSKDRGNQPQHF	TGTGCCAGCAGCAAGGACAGGGGCAATCAGCCCCAGCATTTT
NA	TRBV9	TRBJ2-6	TRBD1	CASHRGYGANVLTF	TGTGCCAGCCACAGGGGATATGGGGCCAACGTCCTGACTTTC
NA	TRBV5-1	TRBJ1-6	TRBD1	CASSPTGVESPLHF	TGCGCCAGCAGCCCGACAGGGGTCGAATCACCCCTCCACTTT
NA	TRBV19	TRBJ2-3	TRBD2	CASSTGLAGITDTQYF	TGTGCCAGTAGTACGGGACTAGCGGGGATCACAGATACGCAGTATTTT
NA	TRBV6-5	TRBJ2-5	NA	CASTVRGTSGETQYF	TGTGCCAGCACAGTTAGGGGGACGTCGGGGGAGACCCAGTACTTC
NA	TRBV4-2	TRBJ2-7	TRBD1	CASSQGEEDRGIYEQYF	TGTGCCAGCAGCCAAGGGGAGGAGGACAGGGGAATTTACGAGCAGTACTTC
NA	TRBV6-1	TRBJ2-5	TRBD1	CASSAWTGGGETQYF	TGTGCCAGCAGTGCCTGGACAGGGGGCGGAGAGACCCAGTACTTC
few	TRBV4-1	TRBJ1-5	NA	CASSQDRSWGNQPQHF	TGCGCCAGCAGCCAAGATCGGAGTTGGGGCAATCAGCCCCAGCATTTT
NA	TRBV5-1	TRBJ1-2	NA	CASSLVGGGANGYTF	TGCGCCAGCAGCTTGGTTGGCGGGGGAGCAAATGGCTACACCTTC
once	TRBV5-4	TRBJ1-2	TRBD1	CASSPEQGTYGYTF	TGTGCCAGCAGCCCGGAACAGGGGACCTATGGCTACACCTTC
NA	TRBV11-2	TRBJ2-6	TRBD1	CASSLDGTGLGGANVLTF	TGTGCCAGCAGCTTAGATGGGACAGGTCTAGGGGGGGCCAACGTCCTGACTTTC
NA	TRBV7-6	TRBJ2-3	TRBD2	CASSLLTSGGGLTDTQYF	TGTGCCAGCAGCTTATTGACTAGCGGGGGAGGCCTCACAGATACGCAGTATTTT
NA	TRBV19	TRBJ2-7	TRBD1	CASNLSQGWVLEQYF	TGTGCCAGTAATTTGTCACAGGGGTGGGTACTCGAGCAGTACTTC
NA	TRBV6-5	TRBJ1-2	NA	CASSYDPGANYGYTF	TGTGCCAGCAGTTACGATCCGGGGGCTAACTATGGCTACACCTTC
once	TRBV9	TRBJ2-5	TRBD2	CASSVANGGGYQETQYF	TGTGCCAGCAGCGTAGCAAACGGGGGGGGCTACCAAGAGACCCAGTACTTC
NA	TRBV29-1	TRBJ2-2	NA	CSVGTTSLTGELFF	TGCAGCGTTGGTACTACCAGCCTTACCGGGGAGCTGTTTTTT
NA	TRBV6-6	TRBJ2-7	NA	CASSILDYYEQYF	TGTGCCAGCAGTATCTTGGACTATTACGAGCAGTACTTC
NA	TRBV4-1	TRBJ2-1	NA	CASSRPERGKKYNEQFF	TGCGCCAGCAGCCGCCCTGAACGGGGAAAAAAATACAATGAGCAGTTCTTC
NA	TRBV2	TRBJ2-2	NA	CASKERRNTGELFF	TGTGCCAGCAAGGAAAGGAGGAACACCGGGGAGCTGTTTTTT
NA	TRBV5-4	TRBJ1-4	NA	CASSDGQTATNEKLFF	TGTGCCAGCAGCGACGGACAGACAGCAACTAATGAAAAACTGTTTTTT
NA	TRBV6-5	TRBJ1-5	NA	CASSYGANQPQHF	TGTGCCAGCAGTTACGGGGCCAATCAACCCCAGCATTTT
NA	TRBV9	TRBJ2-1	TRBD2	CASSDSIAGNYNEQFF	TGTGCCAGCAGCGACTCCATAGCGGGTAACTACAATGAGCAGTTCTTC
NA	TRBV2	TRBJ2-1	TRBD1	CASRGQTGFEQFF	TGTGCCAGCAGGGGACAGACAGGGTTTGAGCAGTTCTTC
NA	TRBV6-4	TRBJ2-5	TRBD2	CANYIAGANQETQYF	TGTGCCAACTACATAGCGGGAGCGAACCAAGAGACCCAGTACTTC
few	TRBV19	TRBJ1-6	NA	CASSRRNSPLHF	TGTGCCAGTAGTCGCAGAAATTCACCCCTCCACTTT
NA	TRBV6-1	TRBJ2-7	TRBD2	CASSVGGAKYEQYF	TGTGCCAGCAGCGTCGGGGGGGCCAAGTACGAGCAGTACTTC
NA	TRBV7-9	TRBJ2-7	TRBD1	CASSLLIGTGGVEQYF	TGTGCCAGCAGCCTACTAATCGGGACAGGGGGTGTCGAGCAGTACTTC
NA	TRBV29-1	TRBJ2-2	NA	CSVETRNTGELFF	TGCAGCGTTGAAACCAGGAACACCGGGGAGCTGTTTTTT
NA	TRBV27	TRBJ1-5	TRBD1	CASSPIGQVSNQPQHF	TGTGCCAGCAGTCCGATCGGACAGGTTAGCAATCAGCCCCAGCATTTT
NA	TRBV5-8	TRBJ2-5	NA	CASNVWYGWEDQETQYF	TGTGCCAGCAACGTTTGGTACGGTTGGGAGGATCAAGAGACCCAGTACTTC
NA	TRBV4-1	TRBJ1-6	NA	CASSQESGDNSPLHF	TGCGCCAGCAGCCAAGAATCTGGAGATAATTCACCCCTCCACTTT
NA	TRBV19	TRBJ2-1	TRBD2	CASSIGDSGGRHNEQFF	TGTGCCAGTAGTATAGGGGATAGCGGGGGGCGCCACAATGAGCAGTTCTTC
NA	TRBV6-5	TRBJ2-1	TRBD2	CASSSGLAGGSNEQFF	TGTGCCAGCAGTTCCGGACTAGCGGGGGGGTCCAATGAGCAGTTCTTC
NA	TRBV19	TRBJ1-5	NA	CASSSRGKNQPQHF	TGTGCCAGTAGTTCAAGGGGCAAGAATCAGCCCCAGCATTTT
NA	TRBV4-1	TRBJ2-5	NA	CASSQLQFQETQYF	TGCGCCAGCAGCCAGCTCCAGTTCCAAGAGACCCAGTACTTC